This is a list of T cell receptor beta chains from one sample in a study of shared clonotypes between healthy human individuals. Sequencing used immunoSEQ multiplex PCR; TCRdb keeps in-frame clones, though not all of them. This sample yields roughly 1 million clones, of which around 76% are seen a single time; 1.2% to 1.5% belongs to the top ten. Sequenced material: memory CD4+ T cells sorted from blood. The source is a man younger than 30 in good health. The CDR3 runs from the conserved cysteine through the conserved F or W. The order of the fields is J gene, D gene, CDR3 length, clone size, V gene, CDR3 protein, CDR3 DNA. A D gene is named only where the DNA matches it firmly. Clone size is not always given. Where it is, it says once, few, many or a class for expanded clones.

TRBJ1-2 | TRBD1 | 15 | - | TRBV7-9 | CASSTPTGDFNGYTF | TGTGCCAGCAGCACTCCGACAGGGGATTTCAATGGCTACACCTTC
TRBJ1-5 | - | 15 | - | TRBV19 | CASTTEARANQPQHF | TGTGCCAGTACGACAGAGGCCAGGGCCAATCAGCCCCAGCATTTT
TRBJ1-6 | - | 15 | - | TRBV5-1 | CASSLGQIYNSPLHF | TGCGCCAGCAGCTTGGGTCAGATCTATAATTCACCCCTCCACTTT
TRBJ1-5 | - | 14 | few | TRBV5-4 | CASSLRGGNQPQHF | TGTGCCAGCAGCTTGCGGGGTGGCAATCAGCCCCAGCATTTT
TRBJ2-2 | - | 14 | - | TRBV5-1 | CASSPGLNTGELFF | TGCGCCAGCAGCCCTGGACTGAACACCGGGGAGCTGTTTTTT
TRBJ2-1 | - | 17 | - | TRBV5-1 | CASSLYGLTGALNEQFF | TGCGCCAGCAGCTTGTACGGCCTAACGGGAGCGCTCAATGAGCAGTTCTTC
TRBJ2-7 | TRBD2 | 16 | many | TRBV7-9 | CASSPRLAGDSYEQYF | TGTGCCAGCAGCCCTAGACTAGCGGGAGATAGCTACGAGCAGTACTTC
TRBJ2-2 | - | 16 | - | TRBV4-1 | CASSQVVTGNTGELFF | TGCGCCAGCAGCCAAGTAGTGACAGGTAACACCGGGGAGCTGTTTTTT
TRBJ2-7 | - | 13 | - | TRBV5-1 | CASSPLGLSEQYF | TGCGCCAGCAGCCCCCTCGGGTTAAGCGAGCAGTACTTC
TRBJ1-2 | TRBD1 | 16 | - | TRBV28 | CASSLTDRGQLYGYTF | TGTGCCAGCAGCCTCACTGACAGGGGGCAGCTATATGGCTACACCTTC
TRBJ2-1 | - | 12 | - | TRBV2 | CASRIHAVEQFF | TGTGCCAGTAGGATCCACGCGGTTGAGCAGTTCTTC
TRBJ2-7 | TRBD1 | 15 | few | TRBV28 | CASSSPGQVSYEQYF | TGTGCCAGCAGTTCTCCGGGACAGGTCTCCTACGAGCAGTACTTC
TRBJ1-4 | - | 14 | - | TRBV6-6 | CASSQQGRLEKLFF | TGTGCCAGCAGTCAACAGGGCCGGTTGGAAAAACTGTTTTTT
TRBJ1-3 | - | 13 | - | TRBV7-2 | CASSGSSGNTIYF | TGTGCCAGCAGCGGAAGCTCTGGAAACACCATATATTTT
TRBJ2-3 | - | 12 | - | TRBV6-5 | CASSYLGGGQYF | TGTGCCAGCAGTTACTTAGGGGGGGGGCAGTATTTT